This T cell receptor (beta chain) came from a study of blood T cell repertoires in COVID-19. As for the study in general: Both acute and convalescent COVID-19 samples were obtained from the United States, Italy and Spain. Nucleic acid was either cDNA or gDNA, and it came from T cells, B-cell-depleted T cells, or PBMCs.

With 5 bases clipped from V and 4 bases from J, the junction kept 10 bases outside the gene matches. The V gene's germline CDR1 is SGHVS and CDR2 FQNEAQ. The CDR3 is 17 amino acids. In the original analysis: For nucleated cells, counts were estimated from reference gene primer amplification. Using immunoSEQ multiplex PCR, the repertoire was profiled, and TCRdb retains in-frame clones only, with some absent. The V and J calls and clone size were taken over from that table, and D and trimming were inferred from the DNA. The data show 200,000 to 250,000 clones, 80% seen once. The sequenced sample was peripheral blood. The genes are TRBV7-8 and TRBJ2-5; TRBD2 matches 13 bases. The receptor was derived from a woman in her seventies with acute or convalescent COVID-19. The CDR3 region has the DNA TGTGCCAGCAGCAAACTAGCGGGGGGGCCCGGTGGAGAGACCCAGTACTTC. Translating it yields CASSKLAGGPGGETQYF.